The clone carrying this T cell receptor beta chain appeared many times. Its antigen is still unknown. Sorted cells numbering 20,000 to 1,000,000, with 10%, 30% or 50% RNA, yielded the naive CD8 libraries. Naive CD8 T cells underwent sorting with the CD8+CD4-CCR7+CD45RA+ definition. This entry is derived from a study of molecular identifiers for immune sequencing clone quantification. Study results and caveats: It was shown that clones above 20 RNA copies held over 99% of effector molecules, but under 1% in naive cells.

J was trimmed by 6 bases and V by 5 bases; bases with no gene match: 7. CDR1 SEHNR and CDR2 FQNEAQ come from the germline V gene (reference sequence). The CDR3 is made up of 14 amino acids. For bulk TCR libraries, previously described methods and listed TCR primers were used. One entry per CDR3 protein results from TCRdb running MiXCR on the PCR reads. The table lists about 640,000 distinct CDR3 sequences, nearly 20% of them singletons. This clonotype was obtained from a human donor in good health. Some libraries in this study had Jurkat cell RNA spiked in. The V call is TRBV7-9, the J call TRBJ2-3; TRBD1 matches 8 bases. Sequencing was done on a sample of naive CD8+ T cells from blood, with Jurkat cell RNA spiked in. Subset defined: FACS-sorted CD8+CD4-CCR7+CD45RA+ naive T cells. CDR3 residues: CASSPPTGADTQYF. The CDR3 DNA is TGTGCCAGCAGCCCCCCGACAGGGGCGGATACGCAGTATTTT.